A selection of T cell receptor beta chains follows, all from one sample in a study of blood T cells in healthy people across ages. MiXCR, run by TCRdb on the 5' RACE reads, gives a single entry per CDR3 protein. The sample includes fewer than 950,000 distinct CDR3 sequences, about 48% of them seen just once. Sequencing was carried out using blood. Receptors originate from a man at least 80 years old in good health. Each CDR3 is given with its conserved first and last residue.

CDR3 protein: CASRAGLARYEQYF
J gene: TRBJ2-7
V gene: TRBV13

CDR3 protein: CASSPLAGRTDTQYF
J gene: TRBJ2-3
V gene: TRBV11-2

CDR3 protein: CASSPTGFTEAFF
J gene: TRBJ1-1
V gene: TRBV27

CDR3 protein: CASSRGLVSYNEQFF
J gene: TRBJ2-1
V gene: TRBV11-2

CDR3 protein: CASSNPTYYGYTF
J gene: TRBJ1-2
V gene: TRBV6-6

CDR3 protein: CASTNAGANVLTF
J gene: TRBJ2-6
V gene: TRBV27

CDR3 protein: CATSTGATGETQYF
J gene: TRBJ2-5
V gene: TRBV15

CDR3 protein: CASRKNQLGYTF
J gene: TRBJ1-2
V gene: TRBV16

CDR3 protein: CATSRDIQNYGYTF
J gene: TRBJ1-2
V gene: TRBV15

CDR3 protein: CASTLRGLRYEQYF
J gene: TRBJ2-7
V gene: TRBV7-2

CDR3 protein: CASSPGQGKNEQFF
J gene: TRBJ2-1
V gene: TRBV12-3/TRBV12-4

CDR3 protein: CASSSLGVAGYEQFF
J gene: TRBJ2-1
V gene: TRBV11-1

CDR3 protein: CSASLKTQYF
J gene: TRBJ2-5
V gene: TRBV20-1

CDR3 protein: CASSHRDRVDGYTF
J gene: TRBJ1-2
V gene: TRBV3-1

CDR3 protein: CATSRVVSGANVLTF
J gene: TRBJ2-6
V gene: TRBV15

CDR3 protein: CASSHNLGAYEQYF
J gene: .
V gene: TRBV4-1

CDR3 protein: CASSSKPGLGPWETQYF
J gene: TRBJ2-5
V gene: TRBV12-3/TRBV12-4

CDR3 protein: CASSEDRVNQPQHF
J gene: TRBJ1-5
V gene: TRBV10-1

CDR3 protein: CASSQPSASGYYNEQFF
J gene: TRBJ2-1
V gene: TRBV4-2

CDR3 protein: CATSSSYTDTQYF
J gene: TRBJ2-3
V gene: TRBV15

CDR3 protein: CASSFGREGQPQHF
J gene: TRBJ1-5
V gene: TRBV12-3/TRBV12-4

CDR3 protein: CASSESARVGEQYF
J gene: TRBJ2-4
V gene: TRBV10-2

CDR3 protein: CSVVADLSYNEQFF
J gene: TRBJ2-1
V gene: TRBV29-1

CDR3 protein: CSASSGDVYEQYF
J gene: .
V gene: TRBV20-1

CDR3 protein: CASTVGGGTGVSPLHF
J gene: TRBJ1-6
V gene: TRBV28

CDR3 protein: CASSPSAGGYEKLFF
J gene: TRBJ1-4
V gene: TRBV7-9

CDR3 protein: CASRPRTSGVAHEQFF
J gene: TRBJ2-1
V gene: TRBV12-3/TRBV12-4

CDR3 protein: CASSLLGQGENIQYF
J gene: TRBJ2-4
V gene: TRBV6-5

CDR3 protein: CASSLDEGRNTEAFF
J gene: TRBJ1-1
V gene: TRBV5-1

CDR3 protein: CASSYSGADNSPLHF
J gene: TRBJ1-6
V gene: TRBV6-5

CDR3 protein: CASSSGLADPMYEQYF
J gene: TRBJ2-7
V gene: TRBV5-1

CDR3 protein: CSARGVAGTKFF
J gene: TRBJ2-1
V gene: TRBV20-1

CDR3 protein: CASSSTGADSPLHF
J gene: TRBJ1-6
V gene: TRBV5-4

CDR3 protein: CASSPWAGPQNEQYF
J gene: TRBJ2-7
V gene: TRBV4-1

CDR3 protein: CASSAGTGGRVYGYTF
J gene: TRBJ1-2
V gene: TRBV6-1

CDR3 protein: CSASLTGGASAQHF
J gene: TRBJ1-5
V gene: TRBV20-1

CDR3 protein: CASSTPGAWETQYF
J gene: TRBJ2-5
V gene: TRBV19

CDR3 protein: CASSFPPETYGYTF
J gene: TRBJ1-2
V gene: TRBV7-2

CDR3 protein: CASSPSNAGGPHEQYF
J gene: .
V gene: TRBV7-2

CDR3 protein: CATRKAGANTGELFF
J gene: TRBJ2-2
V gene: TRBV24-1

CDR3 protein: CASRRASGGTYEQYF
J gene: TRBJ2-7
V gene: TRBV6-5

CDR3 protein: CASSLWPSSYEQYF
J gene: TRBJ2-7
V gene: TRBV7-2

CDR3 protein: CASSYSNVGYEQYF
J gene: TRBJ2-7
V gene: TRBV6-5

CDR3 protein: CASSFGQERASYEQYF
J gene: TRBJ2-7
V gene: TRBV6-2/TRBV6-3

CDR3 protein: CASGPYSGANVLTF
J gene: TRBJ2-6
V gene: TRBV6-2/TRBV6-3

CDR3 protein: CASREQEGRVYEQYF
J gene: TRBJ2-7
V gene: TRBV6-2/TRBV6-3

CDR3 protein: CASGPRDNTYEQYF
J gene: TRBJ2-7
V gene: TRBV11-1

CDR3 protein: CASRPDRAYTEAFF
J gene: TRBJ1-1
V gene: TRBV6-5

CDR3 protein: CASGHDGGYGYTF
J gene: TRBJ1-2
V gene: TRBV12-5

CDR3 protein: CATSDPLDAEQYF
J gene: TRBJ2-7
V gene: TRBV24-1

CDR3 protein: CSARGQGVIGEQFF
J gene: TRBJ2-1
V gene: TRBV20-1

CDR3 protein: CASSYGQGVLLNTEAFF
J gene: TRBJ1-1
V gene: TRBV6-6

CDR3 protein: CASSLSFDGGDTQYF
J gene: TRBJ2-3
V gene: TRBV5-5

CDR3 protein: CASSPRTGLSYEQYF
J gene: TRBJ2-7
V gene: TRBV18

CDR3 protein: CASSQEWGSSYEQYF
J gene: TRBJ2-7
V gene: TRBV3-1

CDR3 protein: CATQDDRFADTQYF
J gene: TRBJ2-3
V gene: TRBV15

CDR3 protein: CASSLPGTTFGQFF
J gene: TRBJ2-1
V gene: TRBV4-2